This T cell receptor beta chain stems from a study of blood T cell repertoires in COVID-19 (dated by TCRdb to the early 2020s). Notes on the research overall: Collaborator samples came from the United States, Italy and Spain and covered acute and convalescent phases of COVID-19. The prospective study material was composed of cDNA or gDNA derived from T cells, B-cell-depleted T cells, or PBMCs. Deeply sampled blood TCRbeta repertoires from subjects exposed to, actively infected with, or recovered from COVID-19 were included in the dataset. The repertoires were made available in a free public database intended to serve as a resource for research on the immune response to SARS-CoV-2. The samples were drawn from two sources: the first 160 participants of the ongoing ImmuneRACE study, and fewer than 1,500 subjects contributed by 6 global collaborators. A de-identified subject ID, COVID-19 status, age in years and sex were almost always included in the sample metadata. Where HLA class I and class II types were available, the types were taken from metadata supplied by the sample provider, not from assay-based typing.

Results the study describes overall, beyond this receptor: The amount of clinical and demographic metadata varied by source and participant and was provided uncurated.

In the prospective study, participants were roughly 18 to 100 years old, resided in under 30 geographic areas of the United States, and were enrolled through a virtual design. In the prospective study, cohorts were assigned on the basis of participant-reported clinical history obtained from a screening survey and a study questionnaire. Mobile phlebotomists in the prospective study collected whole blood, serum and a nasopharyngeal or oropharyngeal swab from every participant. Participants in the prospective study had the option to provide additional blood draws and questionnaires over an approximately 2-month period. Blood samples from the prospective study were shipped frozen or at room temperature prior to DNA extraction. TCRbeta CDR3 regions were amplified from genomic DNA using the immunoSEQ Assay, a bias-controlled multiplex PCR. Per the original workflow: Within the assay, amplification of reference gene primers was used to estimate how many nucleated cells each sample contained. To quantify the absolute abundance of each unique TCRbeta CDR3 rearrangement, sequence reads were collapsed and filtered. For each sample, productive Simpson clonality was calculated as the square root of Simpson's diversity index over productive rearrangements. This is the immuneACCESS table as TCRdb keeps it, with only in-frame sequences that have V and J called. A part of the clones is gone; compared with another copy, unresolved V genes explain less than half, and the rest is unexplained. V, J and clone size are those of that table, while D and trimming were read from the DNA. A total of roughly 430,000 clones appear in this sample, approximately 91% of them only once. The ten largest clones capture approximately 2% of the sample.

To note about this clone: Its antigen is unknown. The input lacks base qualities; no much larger clone sits a single base away.

The source material was PBMCs or T cells enriched from blood (not recorded which). The sequence was collected from a woman between 40 and 55 years old with acute COVID-19.

The sequenced DNA: TGTGCCAGCAGCCCAGGGGCCCGTCGGGGGGCCGTAGATACGCAGTATTTT. The resulting protein is CASSPGARRGAVDTQYF. The receptor chain draws on TRBV3-1 (or the pseudogene TRBV3-2) and TRBJ2-3; TRBD2 might be the D gene, on 7 matching bases. Reading the germline V gene (reference sequence) gives CDR1 LGHDT and CDR2 YNNKEL. Cut back by 4 bases and 5 bases, the V and J ends lie 22 bases apart. The cysteine opens and the phenylalanine closes a CDR3 of 17 amino acids. Only the CDR3 portion is preserved as DNA: 51 bases, with reading frame beginning at the first base.